This TCR beta chain is drawn from a study of CD8 T cells in ankylosing spondylitis. Germline CDR1 is KGHSH and CDR2 is LQKENI. The length of the CDR3 is 15 residues. V gave up 0 bases and J gave up 1 base, with 9 bases separating them. Study-level results: Disease-associated clones were CD8+ and fairly uncommon in peripheral blood. For ankylosing spondylitis blood, a TCR beta motif of eight or nine highly homologous variants appeared characteristic. The study looked at matched synovial fluid samples from ankylosing spondylitis patients. Disease-linked clones were reported to be significantly enriched there.

From the 5' RACE reads, TCRdb called clonotypes with MiXCR, one entry per CDR3 protein. Of about 750,000 distinct CDR3 sequences in the sample, around 20% were seen once. As to this clonotype: Its cognate antigen is unknown.

The clonotype comes from a male donor with ankylosing spondylitis. Sequenced sample: blood, either unsorted or a sorted T cell fraction (not recorded which). The rearrangement links TRBV18 to TRBJ1-1; weak D call: TRBD1 (5 bases). CDR3 bases: TGTGCCAGCTCACCACCGCCAGGGCGGAACACTGAAGCTTTCTTT. Translated, it gives CASSPPPGRNTEAFF.